The 14 T cell receptor beta chains given below trace back to one sample, sequenced in a study of T cell changes during pregnancy in multiple sclerosis. Clones were sequenced by immunoSEQ multiplex PCR, and TCRdb holds only the in-frame ones, with some missing. The table lists fewer than 45,000 clones, about nine tenths of them singletons, with 0.7% to 0.95% in the top ten. This specimen was CD4+ T cells from peripheral blood mononuclear cells, taken after pregnancy. These receptors came from a female donor in good health, enrolled as a control in a pregnancy study.

The J gene is TRBJ2-3, the V gene TRBV6-5, with D maybe TRBD2 (6 bases). This CDR3 spans 12 amino acids. V lost 5 bases to trimming and J lost 5 bases, with 8 bases between them. Germline assignment: CDR1 MNHEY and CDR2 SVGAGI. CDR3 region: CASSNSGDTQYF. CDR3 in DNA: TGTGCCAGCAGTAATAGCGGAGATACGCAGTATTTT.

The chain employs TRBV27 and TRBJ2-7; D ambiguous. CDR3 length equals 15 residues. The germline V gene encodes CDR1 MNHEY and CDR2 SMNVEV (reference sequence). V was cut by 2 bases and J by 0 bases, with 11 bases left in between. CDR3 DNA: TGTGCCAGCAGTTTAAGGTCGTCAGGCTCCTACGAGCAGTACTTC. This encodes CASSLRSSGSYEQYF.

The J gene is TRBJ2-7, the V gene TRBV7-6; 8 positions agree with TRBD1. This CDR3 contains 15 residues. Germline assignment: CDR1 SGHVS and CDR2 FNYEAQ. With V trimmed by 4 bases and J by 3 bases, 8 bases remained unmatched. The chain's CDR3 is CASSSPRDRNYEQYF. The DNA for the CDR3 is TGTGCCAGCAGCTCCCCTCGGGACAGGAACTACGAGCAGTACTTC.

The chain has TRBV5-4 and TRBJ1-2; perhaps TRBD1 as D (5 bases). Deletions cut 5 bases from V and 14 bases from J, with 25 bases between. This CDR3 has 14 amino acids. Germline loops: CDR1 SGHNT, CDR2 YYREEE (reference sequence). The CDR3 loop is CASSLKPDLPGETF. In nucleotides, the CDR3 is TGTGCCAGCAGTCTTAAACCGGACCTGCCGGGGGAGACCTTC. Supplemented by reference TRBV5-4 and TRBJ1-2, the full variable domain reads ETGVTQSPTHLIKTRGQQVTLRCSSQSGHNTVSWYQQALGQGPQFIFQYYREEENGRGNFPPRFSGLQFPNYSSELNVNALELDDSALYLCASSLKPDLPGETFGSGTRLTVV.

This chain uses TRBV6-4 with TRBJ2-7; TRBD1 matches at 7 bases. V was clipped by 0 bases and J by 9 bases; unmatched bases: 5. CDR1 is MRHNA and CDR2 is SNTAGT in the germline V gene. There are 13 residues in the CDR3. CDR3 DNA sequence: TGTGCCAGCAGTGACTCTTGGGGACAGTCGCAGTACTTC. It is translated as CASSDSWGQSQYF.

The rearrangement links TRBV2 to TRBJ1-2, with 8 positions matching TRBD1. The ends lost 4 bases at V and 8 bases at J; junction bases unmatched: 9. The germline V gene has CDR1 SNHLY and CDR2 FYNNEI. This CDR3 contains 14 residues. CDR3 sequence: CASSAPGQGRGYTF. The CDR3 coding sequence is TGTGCCAGCAGTGCCCCCGGACAGGGACGAGGCTACACCTTC.

The chain joins TRBV5-1 to TRBJ2-7, with 7 bases identical to TRBD2. CDR3 length: 15 residues. CDR1 and CDR2 (germline): SGHRS, YFSETQ. With V trimmed by 5 bases and J by 0 bases, 8 bases remained unmatched. The CDR3 nucleotides read TGCGCCAGCAGTCCGAATAGCGGGTACTCCTACGAGCAGTACTTC. It encodes CASSPNSGYSYEQYF.

The rearrangement uses TRBV14 and TRBJ2-5, with 7 bases identical to TRBD1. V lost 4 bases to trimming and J lost 5 bases; unmatched junction nucleotides: 7. This CDR3 is 14 amino acids long. Germline V gene lookup returns CDR1 SGHDN and CDR2 FVKESK. The CDR3 sequence: CASSRYRGGETQYF. The DNA for the CDR3 is TGTGCCAGCAGCCGCTACAGGGGTGGGGAGACCCAGTACTTC.

The chain joins TRBV11-2 to TRBJ1-3, with D perhaps TRBD1 (6 bases). The CDR3 is 15 amino acids. CDR1 and CDR2 (germline): SGHAT, FQNNGV. V lost 4 bases to trimming and J lost 2 bases, with 12 bases between them. The CDR3 spells CASSSDRQPGNTIYF. The CDR3 DNA reads TGTGCCAGCAGCTCTGACAGGCAGCCTGGAAACACCATATATTTT.

The chain recombines TRBV2 with TRBJ2-3; maybe TRBD2 (5 bases). Germline lookup yields CDR1 SNHLY and CDR2 FYNNEI. The V end lost 7 bases, the J end lost 10 bases, and 12 bases lay between the germline ends. This CDR3 has 11 amino acids. CDR3 loop: CASTEGAAQYF. In nucleotides, the CDR3 is TGTGCCAGCACAGAGGGTGCGGCGCAGTATTTT.

This sequence joins TRBV9 and TRBJ1-2, with D possibly matching TRBD1 (6 bases). Germline V lookup: CDR1 SGDLS, CDR2 YYNGEE. The CDR3 sequence is 13 residues long. V gave up 0 bases and J gave up 8 bases, with 11 bases separating them. The CDR3, as DNA: TGTGCCAGCAGCGTAGACAGGGTGGGCGGCTACACCTTC. Amino acids: CASSVDRVGGYTF.

The chain combines TRBV11-1 with TRBJ2-7; TRBD2 matches 10 bases. With V trimmed by 1 base and J by 7 bases, 7 bases remained unmatched. Germline V gene lookup returns CDR1 SGHAT and CDR2 FQDESV (reference sequence). This CDR3 contains 15 residues. CDR3 in amino acids: CASSLELAGRREQYF. The DNA of the CDR3 is TGTGCCAGCAGCTTAGAACTAGCGGGGCGTCGAGAGCAGTACTTC.

Written as DNA, the CDR3 is TGTGCCAGCAGCTTCCAGCGGGAGAGCGGAGCTGAGCAGTTCTTC. It yields the protein CASSFQRESGAEQFF. The chain is built from TRBV11-3 and TRBJ2-1, with 8 bases fitting TRBD2. CDR3 size: 15 residues. The germline V gene encodes CDR1 SGHNT and CDR2 YENEEA. The junction had 10 bases not matched to a gene; V was cut back by 3 bases and J by 9 bases.

The gene calls are TRBV11-2 and TRBJ2-3; D gene uncertain. The V gene's germline CDR1 is SGHAT and CDR2 FQNNGV. V shed 1 base and J shed 6 bases, with 5 bases lying between them. The CDR3 contains 12 residues. The DNA of the CDR3 is TGTGCCAGCAGCTTAGCCATGGATACGCAGTATTTT. This codes for CASSLAMDTQYF.